This TCR beta chain appears in the sequencing data of a study of spatial heterogeneity in lung cancer (dated by TCRdb to between 2019 and 2020). A note on the overall study: Beta-chain transcripts were consistently detected in greater numbers than alpha-chain transcripts, which likely reflects a higher abundance of beta-chain transcripts. Both alpha and beta chains were TCR-sequenced in a few hundred tumor regions, approximately 64 matched nontumor lung samples and 56 PBMC samples obtained at surgery. In the raw uncorrected reads, each unique combination of TCR and UMI appeared more than ten times on average. Nonsynonymous mutation counts, determined by whole-exome sequencing of tumor tissue, were related to TCR repertoire features. TCR alpha and beta repertoires were quantitatively compared across multiple tumor regions, matched nontumor lung and blood in non-small cell lung cancer. The paper's findings and limits, for the study overall: Confirming at a functional level the hypothesis that regional TCRs recognize regional mutations was considered to require additional single-cell paired TCR alpha and beta sequencing. Ubiquitous expanded tumor TCRs were found in blood more often at tumor resection than at routine follow-up.

The CDR3 covers 16 residues, taking in both the cysteine and the phenylalanine. Only the CDR3 part of the read is kept: 48 bases, read in frame from the first base. The CDR1 and CDR2 encoded by the germline V gene are KGHSH and LQKENI. V and J lose 2 bases and 3 bases, and a span of 16 bases separates them. In light of the paper, this sample's time point label describes: sample taken at primary tumor resection. For TCR sequencing, whole RNA was extracted from tumor and nontumor lung tissue, or from cryopreserved PBMC samples, and no cell sorting was done. Donors were about 70 patients with early-stage, untreated non-small cell lung cancer from the lung TRACERx cohort. Only patients with enough RNA available from two or more tumor regions were chosen for TCR sequencing. There are a few counts of this clonotype. The antigen it binds to is not known. The sample holds no much larger clone one base away, and base qualities are not on file.

The library was generated by 5' RACE. Sequenced using a NextSeq 500. To allow correction of PCR and sequencing errors, the TCR library protocol tagged every TCR cDNA molecule with a unique molecular identifier. In the authors' own workflow: TCR identification, UMI-based error correction and CDR3 extraction were performed with Decombinator tools. Expanded TCRs were defined as those above a frequency of 2 per 1,000, corresponding to the top 1% of the tumor frequency distribution. Renyi diversity was calculated using the R vegan package after each repertoire was subsampled 100 times to 5,000 TCRs. To build CDR3 similarity networks, amino acid triplet string-kernel similarity was used, and CDR3s were connected when their pairwise similarity was above 0.82. TCRdb reanalyzed the raw reads on its own, using fastp at Q25 for trimming and MiXCR for clone calling, and kept in-frame beta chains. CDR3 protein duplicates are merged, each entry listing the most common genes and DNA. The V and J calls here are based on TCRdb, not the publication. This sample has roughly 60,000 distinct CDR3 sequences in its table, and approximately 8.9% of those were observed once. About 15% of the sample belongs to the ten largest clones.

The source of this sequence is a female donor with early-stage non-small cell lung cancer. The sequence joins TRBV18 to TRBJ1-2; too little of a D gene remains to name it. The sample here was PBMCs, taken at surgery. DNA sequence: TGTGCCAGCTCACCATCACAGCTAGCCAGCGACTATGGCTACACCTTC. This gives the protein CASSPSQLASDYGYTF.